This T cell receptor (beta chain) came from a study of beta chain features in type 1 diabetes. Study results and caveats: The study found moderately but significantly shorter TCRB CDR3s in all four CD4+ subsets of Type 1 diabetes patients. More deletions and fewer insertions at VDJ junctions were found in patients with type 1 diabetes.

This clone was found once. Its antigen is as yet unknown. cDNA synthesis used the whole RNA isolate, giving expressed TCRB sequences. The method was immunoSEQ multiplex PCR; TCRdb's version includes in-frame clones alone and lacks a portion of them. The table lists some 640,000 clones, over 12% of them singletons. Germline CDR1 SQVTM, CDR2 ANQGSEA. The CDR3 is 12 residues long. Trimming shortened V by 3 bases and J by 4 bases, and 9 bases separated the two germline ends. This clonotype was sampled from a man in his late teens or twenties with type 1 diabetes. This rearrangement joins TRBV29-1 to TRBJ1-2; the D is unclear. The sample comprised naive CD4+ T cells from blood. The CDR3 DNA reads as TGCAGCGTTGATAGGGCCCTCTATGGCTACACCTTC. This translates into CSVDRALYGYTF.